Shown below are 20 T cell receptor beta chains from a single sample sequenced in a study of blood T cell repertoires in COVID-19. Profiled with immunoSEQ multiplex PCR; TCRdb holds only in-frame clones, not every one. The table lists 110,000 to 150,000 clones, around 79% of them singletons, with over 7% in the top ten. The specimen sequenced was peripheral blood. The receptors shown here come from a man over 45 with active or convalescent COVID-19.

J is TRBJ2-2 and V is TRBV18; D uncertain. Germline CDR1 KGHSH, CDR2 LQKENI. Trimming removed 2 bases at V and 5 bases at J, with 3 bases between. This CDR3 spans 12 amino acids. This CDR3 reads CASSPETGELFF. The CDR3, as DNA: TGTGCCAGCTCACCAGAGACCGGGGAGCTGTTTTTT.

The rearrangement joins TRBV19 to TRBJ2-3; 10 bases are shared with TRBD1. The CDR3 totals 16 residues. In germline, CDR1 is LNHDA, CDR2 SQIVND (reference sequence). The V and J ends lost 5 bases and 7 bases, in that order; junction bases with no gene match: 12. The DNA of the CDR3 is TGTGCCAGTAGTTCGTATAGTGGACAGGGGGTAAATACGCAGTATTTT. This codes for CASSSYSGQGVNTQYF. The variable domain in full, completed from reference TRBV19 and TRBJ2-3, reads DGGITQSPKYLFRKEGQNVTLSCEQNLNHDAMYWYRQDPGQGLRLIYYSQIVNDFQKGDIAEGYSVSREKKESFPLTVTSAQKNPTAFYLCASSSYSGQGVNTQYFGPGTRLTVL.

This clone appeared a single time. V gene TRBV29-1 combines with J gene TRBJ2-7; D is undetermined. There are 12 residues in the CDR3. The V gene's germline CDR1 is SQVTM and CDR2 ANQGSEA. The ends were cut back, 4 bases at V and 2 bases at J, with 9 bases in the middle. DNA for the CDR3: TGCAGCGTTGTTGACAAGACCTACGAGCAGTACTTC. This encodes CSVVDKTYEQYF.

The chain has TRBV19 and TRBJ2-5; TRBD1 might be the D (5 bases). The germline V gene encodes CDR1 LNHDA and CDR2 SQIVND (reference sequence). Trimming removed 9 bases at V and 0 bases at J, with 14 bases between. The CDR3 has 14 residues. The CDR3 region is CARGHRVHQETQYF. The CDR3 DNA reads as TGTGCCAGAGGACATCGTGTACACCAAGAGACCCAGTACTTC.

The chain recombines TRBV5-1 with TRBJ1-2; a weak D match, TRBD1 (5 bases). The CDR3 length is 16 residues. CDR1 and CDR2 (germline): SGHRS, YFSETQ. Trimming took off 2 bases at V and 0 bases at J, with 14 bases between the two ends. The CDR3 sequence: CASSLRPTDANYGYTF. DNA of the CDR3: TGCGCCAGCAGCTTACGTCCGACAGACGCTAACTATGGCTACACCTTC.

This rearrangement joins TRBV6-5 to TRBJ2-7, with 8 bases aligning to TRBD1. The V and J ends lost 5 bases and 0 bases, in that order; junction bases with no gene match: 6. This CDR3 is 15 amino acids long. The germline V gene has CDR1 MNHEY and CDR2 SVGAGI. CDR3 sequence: CASSTLGTGSYEQYF. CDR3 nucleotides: TGTGCCAGCAGTACACTCGGGACAGGCTCCTACGAGCAGTACTTC.

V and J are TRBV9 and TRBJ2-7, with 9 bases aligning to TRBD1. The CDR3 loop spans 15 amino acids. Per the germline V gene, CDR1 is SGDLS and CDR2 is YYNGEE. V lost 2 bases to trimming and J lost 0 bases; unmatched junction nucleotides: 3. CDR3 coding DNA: TGTGCCAGCAGCGTCGGGACAGGGAGCTCCTACGAGCAGTACTTC. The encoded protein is CASSVGTGSSYEQYF.

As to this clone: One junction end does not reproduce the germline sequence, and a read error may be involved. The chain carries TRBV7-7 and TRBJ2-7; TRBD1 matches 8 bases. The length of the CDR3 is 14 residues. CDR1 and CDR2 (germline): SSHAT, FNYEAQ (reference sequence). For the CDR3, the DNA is TGTGCTAGCAGCCCCGGGCAGGGGGCACACGAGCAGTACTTC. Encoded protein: CASSPGQGAHEQYF.

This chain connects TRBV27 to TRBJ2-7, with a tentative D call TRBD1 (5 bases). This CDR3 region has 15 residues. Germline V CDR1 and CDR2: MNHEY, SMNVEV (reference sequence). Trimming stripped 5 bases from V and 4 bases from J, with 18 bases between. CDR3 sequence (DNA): TGTGCCAGCAGTCACCCCTTCACAGGCCTGTACGAGCAGTACTTC. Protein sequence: CASSHPFTGLYEQYF.

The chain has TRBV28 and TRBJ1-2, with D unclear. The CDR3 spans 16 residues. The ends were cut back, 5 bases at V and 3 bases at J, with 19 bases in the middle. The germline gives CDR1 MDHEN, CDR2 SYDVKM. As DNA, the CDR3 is TGTGCCAGCAGTCCCCTTCCAGCTCAGACTCACTATGGCTACACCTTC. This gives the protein CASSPLPAQTHYGYTF.

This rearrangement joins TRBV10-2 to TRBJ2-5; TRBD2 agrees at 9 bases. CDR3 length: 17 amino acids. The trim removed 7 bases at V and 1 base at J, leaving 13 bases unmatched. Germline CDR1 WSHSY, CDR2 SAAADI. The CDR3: CASNPSGREGPQETQYF. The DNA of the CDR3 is TGCGCCAGCAACCCGAGTGGGCGGGAGGGCCCCCAAGAGACCCAGTACTTC.

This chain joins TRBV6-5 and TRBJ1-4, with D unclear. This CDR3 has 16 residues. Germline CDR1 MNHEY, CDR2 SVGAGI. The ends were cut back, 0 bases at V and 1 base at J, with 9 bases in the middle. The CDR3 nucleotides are TGTGCCAGCAGTTACTCGGCAGCTAGAACTAATGAAAAACTGTTTTTT. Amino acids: CASSYSAARTNEKLFF.

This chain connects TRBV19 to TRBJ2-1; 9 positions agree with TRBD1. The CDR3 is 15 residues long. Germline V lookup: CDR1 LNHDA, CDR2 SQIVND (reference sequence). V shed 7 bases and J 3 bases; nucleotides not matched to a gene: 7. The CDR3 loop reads CASIPEGQGYNEQFF. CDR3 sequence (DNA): TGTGCCAGTATCCCGGAGGGACAGGGCTACAATGAGCAGTTCTTC. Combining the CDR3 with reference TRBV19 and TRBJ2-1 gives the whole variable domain DGGITQSPKYLFRKEGQNVTLSCEQNLNHDAMYWYRQDPGQGLRLIYYSQIVNDFQKGDIAEGYSVSREKKESFPLTVTSAQKNPTAFYLCASIPEGQGYNEQFFGPGTRLTVL.

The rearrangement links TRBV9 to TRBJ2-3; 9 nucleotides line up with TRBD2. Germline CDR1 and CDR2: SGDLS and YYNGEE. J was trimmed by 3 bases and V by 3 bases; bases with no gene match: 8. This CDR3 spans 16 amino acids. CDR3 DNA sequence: TGTGCCAGCAGCGGGGGCGGCGGGAGGGAGACAGATACGCAGTATTTT. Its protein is CASSGGGGRETDTQYF.

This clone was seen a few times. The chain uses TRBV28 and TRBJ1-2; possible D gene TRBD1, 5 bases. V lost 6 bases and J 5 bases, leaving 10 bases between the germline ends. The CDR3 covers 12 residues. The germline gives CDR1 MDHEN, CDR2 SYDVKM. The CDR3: CASRSQGYGYTF. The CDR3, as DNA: TGTGCCAGCAGAAGCCAGGGATATGGCTACACCTTC.

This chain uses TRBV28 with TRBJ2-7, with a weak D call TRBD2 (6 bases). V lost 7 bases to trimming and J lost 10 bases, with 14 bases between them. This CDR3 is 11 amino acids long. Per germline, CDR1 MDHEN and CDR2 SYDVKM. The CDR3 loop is CASTFGGPQYF. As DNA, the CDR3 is TGTGCCAGCACCTTCGGGGGACCCCAGTACTTC.

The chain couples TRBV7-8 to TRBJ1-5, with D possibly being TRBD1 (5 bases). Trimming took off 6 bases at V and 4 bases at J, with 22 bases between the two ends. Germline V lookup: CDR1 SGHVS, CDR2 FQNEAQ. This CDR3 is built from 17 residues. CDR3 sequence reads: CASSRLGRQARNQPQHF. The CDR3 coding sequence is TGTGCCAGCAGTCGTCTGGGGCGTCAGGCCCGGAATCAGCCCCAGCATTTT.

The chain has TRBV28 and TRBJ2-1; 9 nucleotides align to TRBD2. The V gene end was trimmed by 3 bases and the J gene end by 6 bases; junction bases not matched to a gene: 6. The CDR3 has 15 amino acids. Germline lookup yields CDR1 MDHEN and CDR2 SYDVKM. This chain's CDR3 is CASSFSGLAGNEQFF. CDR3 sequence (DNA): TGTGCCAGCAGTTTTTCGGGACTAGCAGGCAATGAGCAGTTCTTC.

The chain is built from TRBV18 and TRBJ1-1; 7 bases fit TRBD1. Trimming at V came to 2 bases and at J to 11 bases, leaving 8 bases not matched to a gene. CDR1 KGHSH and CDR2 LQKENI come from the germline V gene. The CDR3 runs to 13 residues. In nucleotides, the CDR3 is TGTGCCAGCTCACCAGAGACAGGGTTAAGGGCTTTCTTT. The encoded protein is CASSPETGLRAFF. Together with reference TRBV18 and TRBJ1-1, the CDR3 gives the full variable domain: NAGVMQNPRHLVRRRGQEARLRCSPMKGHSHVYWYRQLPEEGLKFMVYLQKENIIDESGMPKERFSAEFPKEGPSILRIQQVVRGDSAAYFCASSPETGLRAFFGQGTRLTVV.

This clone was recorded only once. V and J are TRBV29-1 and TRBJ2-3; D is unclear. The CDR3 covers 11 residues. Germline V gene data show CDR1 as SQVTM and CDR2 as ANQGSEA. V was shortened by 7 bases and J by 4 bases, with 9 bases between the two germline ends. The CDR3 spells CSADLPDTQYF. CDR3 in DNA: TGCAGCGCGGACCTACCAGATACGCAGTATTTT.